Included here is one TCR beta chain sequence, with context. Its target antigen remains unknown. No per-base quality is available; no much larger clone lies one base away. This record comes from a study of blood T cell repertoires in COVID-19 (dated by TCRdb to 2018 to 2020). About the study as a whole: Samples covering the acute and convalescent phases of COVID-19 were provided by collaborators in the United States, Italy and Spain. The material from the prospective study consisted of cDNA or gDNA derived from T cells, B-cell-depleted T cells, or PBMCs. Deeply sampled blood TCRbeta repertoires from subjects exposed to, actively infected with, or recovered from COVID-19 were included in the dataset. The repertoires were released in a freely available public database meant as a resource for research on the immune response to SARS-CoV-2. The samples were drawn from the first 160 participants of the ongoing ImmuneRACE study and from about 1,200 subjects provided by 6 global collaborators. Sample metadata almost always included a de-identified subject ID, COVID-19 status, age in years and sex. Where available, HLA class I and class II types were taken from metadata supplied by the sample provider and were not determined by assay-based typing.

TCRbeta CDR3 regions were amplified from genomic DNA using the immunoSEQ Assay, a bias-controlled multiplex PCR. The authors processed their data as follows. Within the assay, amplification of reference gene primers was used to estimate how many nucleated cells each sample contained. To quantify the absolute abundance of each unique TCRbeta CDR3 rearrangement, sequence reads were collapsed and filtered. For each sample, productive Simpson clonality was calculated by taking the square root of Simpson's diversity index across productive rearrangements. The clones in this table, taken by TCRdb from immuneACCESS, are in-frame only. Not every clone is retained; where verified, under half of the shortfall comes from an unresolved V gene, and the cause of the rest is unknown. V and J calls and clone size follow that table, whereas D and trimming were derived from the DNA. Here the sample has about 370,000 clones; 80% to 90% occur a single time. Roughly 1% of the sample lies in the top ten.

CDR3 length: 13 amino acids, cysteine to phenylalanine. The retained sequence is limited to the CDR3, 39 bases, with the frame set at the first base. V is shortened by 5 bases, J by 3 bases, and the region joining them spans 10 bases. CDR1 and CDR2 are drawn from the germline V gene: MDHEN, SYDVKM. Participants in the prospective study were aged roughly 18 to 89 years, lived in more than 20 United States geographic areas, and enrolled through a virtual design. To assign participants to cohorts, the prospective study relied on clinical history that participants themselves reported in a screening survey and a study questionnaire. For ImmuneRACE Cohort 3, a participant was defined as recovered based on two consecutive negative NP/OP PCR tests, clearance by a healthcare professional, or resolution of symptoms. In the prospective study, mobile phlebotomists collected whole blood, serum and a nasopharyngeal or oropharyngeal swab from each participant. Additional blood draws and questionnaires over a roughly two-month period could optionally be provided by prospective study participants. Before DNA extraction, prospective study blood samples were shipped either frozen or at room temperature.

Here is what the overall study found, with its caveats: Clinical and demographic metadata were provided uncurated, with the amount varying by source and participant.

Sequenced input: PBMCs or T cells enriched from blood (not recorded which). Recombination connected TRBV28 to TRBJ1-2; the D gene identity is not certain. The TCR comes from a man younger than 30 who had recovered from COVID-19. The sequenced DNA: TGTGCCAGCAGTCATCAGAGGGACTATGGCTACACCTTC. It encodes CASSHQRDYGYTF.